A few counts support the clone carrying this TCR beta chain. As yet, its antigen is unknown. These data originate in a study of T cells after yellow fever vaccination. Whole-study results and caveats: Repertoires sorted by FACS could include abundant clonotypes that are contaminants from the bulk population. Once the booster was given, most primary-vaccination clones reappeared, at about 95% for CD4 and 88% for CD8.

UMIs were added to TCR cDNA along with a universal primer site when it was made by 5'RACE template switching. MiXCR, applied by TCRdb to the 5' RACE reads, yields one record per CDR3 protein. This sample yields around 320,000 distinct CDR3 sequences, of which around 8.6% are seen a single time; about 3% belongs to the top ten. The germline V and J ends were trimmed by 5 bases and 3 bases, with 16 bases remaining between them. The CDR3 loop spans 15 amino acids. Germline values: CDR1 KGHDR, CDR2 SFDVKD. The sample here was CD4+ T cells sorted from PBMCs, taken 5 days after the yellow fever booster vaccination. The TCR originated in a young man who received the YFV17D yellow fever vaccine. V and J are TRBV24-1 and TRBJ2-7; maybe TRBD2 (5 bases). CDR3 loop: CATSVYPEGVYEQYV. The CDR3 DNA sequence: TGTGCCACCAGTGTGTATCCAGAGGGTGTCTACGAGCAGTACGTC.